The clone carrying this T cell receptor beta chain was detected many times. From germline, CDR1 is SGDLS and CDR2 YYNGEE. This CDR3 contains 15 residues. Trimming shortened V by 2 bases and J by 1 base, and 12 bases separated the two germline ends. TCR beta CDR3 region amplification was performed from RNA transcripts. An initial round of RT-PCR targeting the TCR CDR3 relied on the HTBI primer set. TCRdb recomputed calls from the multiplex PCR reads with MiXCR, one row per CDR3 protein. This sample has roughly 300,000 distinct CDR3 sequences, with approximately 26% found just once. The authors took PBMCs from roughly 9.5 ml fresh peripheral blood. This record comes from a study of T cells in Graves' hyperthyroidism and ophthalmopathy.

The chain has TRBV9 and TRBJ2-5; D gene unclear. The material sequenced was blood. The receptor was derived from a man aged 40-55 years with Graves' hyperthyroidism that later progressed to Graves' ophthalmopathy. CDR3 in amino acids: CASSVSPQIQETQYF. Here the CDR3 DNA reads TGTGCCAGCAGCGTTTCCCCGCAGATCCAAGAGACCCAGTACTTC.